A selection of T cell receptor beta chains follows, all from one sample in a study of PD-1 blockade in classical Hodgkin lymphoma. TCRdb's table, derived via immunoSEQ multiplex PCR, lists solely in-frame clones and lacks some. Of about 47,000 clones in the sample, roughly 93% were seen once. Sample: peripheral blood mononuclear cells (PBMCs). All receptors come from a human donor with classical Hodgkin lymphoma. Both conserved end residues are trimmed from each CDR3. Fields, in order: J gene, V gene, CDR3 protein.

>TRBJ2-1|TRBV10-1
ASPTEERKF
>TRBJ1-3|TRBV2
ASSAVAGNSGNTIY
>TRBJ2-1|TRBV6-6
ASSYLDRVGNEQF
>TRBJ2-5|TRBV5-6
ASSFQETQY
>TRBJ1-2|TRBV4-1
ASSLEREGYGYT
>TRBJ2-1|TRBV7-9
ASSLEGYYNEQF
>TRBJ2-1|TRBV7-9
ASSPTGAISYNEQF
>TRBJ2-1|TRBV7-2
ASTAYGGGRVYNEQF
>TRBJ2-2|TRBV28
ASSSGGYTGELF
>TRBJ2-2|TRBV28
ASHHTGELF
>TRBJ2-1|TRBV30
AWSVTRYNEQF
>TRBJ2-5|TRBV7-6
ASSLGGLAREETQY
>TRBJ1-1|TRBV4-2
ASSHQDRGNTEAF
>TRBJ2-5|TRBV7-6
ASSFKPGQGEETQY
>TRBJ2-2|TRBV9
ASSYRGTGNTGELF
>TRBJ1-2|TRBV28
ASSSDRIRGYT
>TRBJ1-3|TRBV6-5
ASSHPPAGNTIY
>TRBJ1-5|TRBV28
ASNYENQPQH
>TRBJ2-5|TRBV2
ASRKGTGAKQETQY
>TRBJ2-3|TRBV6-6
ASSYPSADTQY
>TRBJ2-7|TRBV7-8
ASSLGGTSAYEQY
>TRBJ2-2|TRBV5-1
ASSLERARELF
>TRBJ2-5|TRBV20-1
SARVGLQY
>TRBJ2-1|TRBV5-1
ASSLMALEGNEQF
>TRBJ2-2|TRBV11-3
ASSYGVTGELF
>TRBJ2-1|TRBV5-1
ASSDSLAGGYF
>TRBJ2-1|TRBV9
ASSETRGNEQF
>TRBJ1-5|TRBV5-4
ASSLGTGDNQPQH
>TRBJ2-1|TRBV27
ASSLSGLAGPYNEQF
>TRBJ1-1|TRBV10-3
AISRQGVNTEAF
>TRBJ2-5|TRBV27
ASSPDPGLAEETQY
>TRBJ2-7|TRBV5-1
ASSGTLTSGRYEQY
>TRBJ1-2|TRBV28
ASSLWQKNYGYT
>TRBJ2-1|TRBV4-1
ASSQGPQRAYNEQF
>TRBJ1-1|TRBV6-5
ASSSFLGTNTEAF
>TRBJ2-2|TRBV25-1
ASREEGQNTGELF
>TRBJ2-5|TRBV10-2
ASSATVETQY
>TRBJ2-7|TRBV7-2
ASSLDSDYEQY
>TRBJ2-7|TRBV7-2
ASRFRDRSSYEQY
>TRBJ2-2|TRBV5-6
ASSFLKGTNTGELF
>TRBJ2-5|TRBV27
ASSLSGEETQY
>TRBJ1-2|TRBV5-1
ASSLVGSGTPRAGYT
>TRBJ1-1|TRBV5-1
ASRDPEGLGTEAF
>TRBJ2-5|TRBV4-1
ASSQKGLAGIQETQY
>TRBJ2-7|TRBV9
ASSVGLDRSYEQY
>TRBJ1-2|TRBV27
ASSFSTGQVLYGYT
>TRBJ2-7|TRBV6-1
ASSDRAAYEQY
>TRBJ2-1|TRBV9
ASSVGQRSSYNEQF
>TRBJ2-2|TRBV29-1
SGTIAGVNTGELF
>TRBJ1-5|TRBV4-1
ASSQAGVGSGQPQH
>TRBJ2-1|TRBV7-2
ASSFPPGQGYNEQF
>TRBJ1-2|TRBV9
ASSGQNYGYT
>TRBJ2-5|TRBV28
ASSPQAGGGETQY